These 14 T cell receptor beta chains came from one sample sequenced in a study of cytomegalovirus exposure and HLA in healthy donors. 13 Jbeta primers and 60 Vbeta primers were used for the PCR. Measured with immunoSEQ multiplex PCR; TCRdb has only the in-frame clones, and not every one. The sample includes just under 65,000 clones. Sequenced input: PBMCs. Source of these receptors: a boy between 5 and 17 years old in good health and CMV-seronegative.

The V and J genes are TRBV25-1 and TRBJ2-7, with D possibly being TRBD2 (7 bases). From germline, CDR1 is MGHDK and CDR2 SYGVNS. Trimming cost V 1 base and J 7 bases, with 17 bases left between them. The CDR3 contains 15 residues. The DNA for the CDR3 is TGTGCCAGCAGTGAATCGCGGGGGCTACGGCGGGAGCAGTACTTC. Encoded protein: CASSESRGLRREQYF.

The chain carries TRBV5-1 and TRBJ2-1; 10 positions match TRBD1. The CDR3 contains 17 residues. V lost 3 bases to trimming and J lost 5 bases; unmatched junction nucleotides: 11. Germline values: CDR1 SGHRS, CDR2 YFSETQ. In nucleotides, the CDR3 is TGCGCCAGCAGCTGGGACAGGGGCCGGGACATGAACAATGAGCAGTTCTTC. Its translation is CASSWDRGRDMNNEQFF.

Regarding this clone: At one boundary the junction diverges from the germline segment, which might be a read error. This chain uses TRBV6-4 with TRBJ1-6; 9 nucleotides align to TRBD1. The CDR3 is 16 residues long. The germline gives CDR1 MRHNA, CDR2 SNTAGT. The CDR3 loop reads CASSVSPGQGGSSLHF. CDR3 in DNA: TGTGCCAGCAGTGTCTCCCCGGGACAGGGAGGTTCATCCCTCCACTTT.

This chain uses TRBV30 with TRBJ1-6, with TRBD1 identical over 7 bases. CDR3 size: 13 residues. Trimming cost V 3 bases and J 9 bases; bases outside gene matches: 5. Per germline, CDR1 GTSNPN and CDR2 SVGIG (reference sequence). CDR3: CAWSGQASSPLHF. DNA for the CDR3: TGTGCCTGGAGCGGACAGGCTAGTTCACCCCTCCACTTT.

The V and J genes are TRBV7-9 and TRBJ2-6; D is possibly TRBD1 (5 bases). V was cut by 8 bases and J by 2 bases, with 13 bases left in between. Germline-derived CDR1 and CDR2 are SEHNR and FQNEAQ (reference sequence). The CDR3 covers 15 residues. CDR3 in DNA: TGTGCCAGCGGTAATACAGGTGCTGGGGCCAACGTCCTGACTTTC. This translates into CASGNTGAGANVLTF.

This chain joins TRBV27 and TRBJ1-5; TRBD1 is a possible D gene (5 bases). V lost 5 bases and J lost 0, with 5 bases in between. This CDR3 has 13 amino acids. CDR1 MNHEY and CDR2 SMNVEV come from the germline V gene (reference sequence). The chain's CDR3 is CASSRGSNQPQHF. CDR3 sequence (DNA): TGTGCCAGCAGTAGGGGTAGCAATCAGCCCCAGCATTTT.

CDR3 loop: CASSLGSGVRNTQYF. CDR3 in DNA: TGTGCCAGCAGCTTGGGGTCAGGCGTAAGAAATACGCAGTATTTT. The rearrangement uses TRBV5-4 and TRBJ2-3; no clear D. There are 15 residues in the CDR3. The germline gives CDR1 SGHNT, CDR2 YYREEE (reference sequence). V was trimmed by 0 bases and J by 7 bases, leaving 15 bases between them.

The chain couples TRBV6-5 to TRBJ1-5; the match to TRBD1 covers 9 bases. CDR3 size: 14 residues. Germline loops: CDR1 MNHEY, CDR2 SVGAGI. J gave up 7 bases and V 7 bases, and 8 bases lay outside the gene matches. In nucleotides, the CDR3 is TGTGCCAGCACCCCGGGACAGGGAGGGCAGCCCCAGCATTTT. It is translated as CASTPGQGGQPQHF.

The chain couples TRBV7-2 to TRBJ1-1, with a weak D call TRBD1 (6 bases). The CDR3 is made up of 14 amino acids. The germline V and J ends were trimmed by 5 bases and 6 bases, with 16 bases remaining between them. Germline CDR1 SGHTA, CDR2 FQGNSA. In DNA, the CDR3 is TGTGCCAGCAGCCCCCGGGAAAGGGGGTCTGAAGCTTTCTTT. It translates to CASSPRERGSEAFF.

V and J are TRBV30 and TRBJ2-5; 10 positions match TRBD2. This CDR3 has 15 residues. Germline CDR1 and CDR2: GTSNPN and SVGIG (reference sequence). V was pared by 3 bases and J by 1 base, with 5 bases of the junction left unmatched. CDR3 DNA: TGTGCCTGGAGGGGGGGGACTAGCGCCCAAGAGACCCAGTACTTC. Its translation is CAWRGGTSAQETQYF.

The CDR3 bases are TGTGCCAGTACCTTGGGGGCGGGAGGTTTCACCGGGGAGCTGTTTTTT. It specifies CASTLGAGGFTGELFF. This chain joins TRBV19 and TRBJ2-2; 8 positions agree with TRBD2. The CDR3 runs 16 residues. Germline CDR1 reads LNHDA; CDR2 reads SQIVND (reference sequence). The V segment lost 7 bases and the J segment 4 bases; nucleotides outside the gene matches: 11.

The rearrangement joins TRBV5-1 to TRBJ1-1; TRBD1 matches at 10 bases. Germline assignment: CDR1 SGHRS and CDR2 YFSETQ. With V trimmed by 6 bases and J by 6 bases, 8 bases remained unmatched. The CDR3 is made up of 14 amino acids. CDR3 sequence reads: CASTLPGQGPEAFF. CDR3 nucleotide sequence: TGCGCCAGCACCTTACCGGGACAGGGGCCTGAAGCTTTCTTT.

The CDR3 reads CASSLGSYGYTF. The DNA of the CDR3 is TGTGCCAGCAGCTTAGGCAGCTATGGCTACACCTTC. This sequence joins TRBV7-8 and TRBJ1-2; D is ambiguous. V lost 1 base to trimming and J lost 4 bases, with 4 bases between them. Germline CDR1 reads SGHVS; CDR2 reads FQNEAQ. This CDR3 comprises 12 residues.

This chain links TRBV29-1 with TRBJ2-7; 7 positions agree with TRBD1. There are 12 residues in the CDR3. V was pared by 6 bases and J by 4 bases, with 6 bases of the junction left unmatched. CDR1 is SQVTM and CDR2 is ANQGSEA in the germline V gene. The CDR3 coding sequence is TGCAGCGTACCGGGACAGTTTTACGAGCAGTACTTC. Amino acid sequence: CSVPGQFYEQYF.